What follows describes a single TCR beta chain. Antigen specificity is unknown. A second PCR, run for about 7 to 11 cycles, used a sample-barcoded 5' primer plus a J-beta primer mix. TCRdb re-derived calls from the 5' RACE reads in MiXCR, one entry per CDR3 protein. The sample gives about 780,000 distinct CDR3 sequences, 35% to 60% of which show up once; about a sixth is in the top ten. The CDR3 has 12 residues. The germline CDR1 and CDR2 sequences are DFQATT and SNEGSKA (reference sequence). Researchers isolated at least 6 million PBMCs per sample. This sample is part of a study of blood T cells in healthy people across ages. Study-level findings and limits: In these data, TCR beta diversity tracked strongly with naive T cell percentage.

This chain uses TRBV20-1 with TRBJ2-7; D not resolved. Sequences were obtained from blood. The receptor comes from a man older than 75 in good health. The CDR3: CSRRPDLYEQYF. The CDR3 nucleotides are TGCAGCCGTCGACCGGACCTCTACGAGCAGTACTTC.